What follows are 4 T cell receptor beta chains derived from one specimen sequenced in a study of shared clonotypes between healthy human individuals. TCRdb's table, derived via immunoSEQ multiplex PCR, lists solely in-frame clones and lacks some. Found here are 400,000 to 600,000 clones, about 79% of them singletons; the top ten hold approximately 13%. The sequencing input was PBMCs. The receptors stem from a woman in her forties in good health. Some clones in this sample may be carry-over from other donors' samples.

The chain couples TRBV2 to TRBJ2-1, with D possibly being TRBD1 or TRBD2 (5 bases each). The CDR3 extends over 12 amino acids. V was pared by 8 bases and J by 8 bases, with 13 bases between. Looked up from germline, CDR1 is SNHLY and CDR2 is FYNNEI. The CDR3 is CASGGNWDEQFF. Written as DNA, the CDR3 is TGTGCCAGCGGGGGAAATTGGGATGAGCAGTTCTTC.

This clone was detected only once. This chain connects TRBV28 to TRBJ1-3, with D tentatively TRBD1 (6 bases). The ends were cut back, 9 bases at V and 0 bases at J, with 21 bases in the middle. Germline CDR1 reads MDHEN; CDR2 reads SYDVKM. The CDR3 loop spans 17 amino acids. CDR3 nucleotides: TGTGCCAGTGTAGGGGGGGAAGCATACCACTCTGGAAACACCATATATTTT. It specifies CASVGGEAYHSGNTIYF.

About this clone: This CDR3 is also generated by other DNA sequences in the sample. This chain joins TRBV18 and TRBJ2-7; 13 nucleotides agree with TRBD2. V was pared by 2 bases and J by 2 bases, with 0 bases of the junction left unmatched. Germline CDR1 KGHSH, CDR2 LQKENI. CDR3 size: 15 residues. The CDR3 reads CASSPGLAGAYEQYF. CDR3 bases: TGTGCCAGCTCACCAGGACTAGCGGGAGCCTACGAGCAGTACTTC. The full variable domain, its missing parts supplied by reference TRBV18 and TRBJ2-7, is NAGVMQNPRHLVRRRGQEARLRCSPMKGHSHVYWYRQLPEEGLKFMVYLQKENIIDESGMPKERFSAEFPKEGPSILRIQQVVRGDSAAYFCASSPGLAGAYEQYFGPGTRLTVT.

The chain employs TRBV6-4 and TRBJ2-3, with D uncertain. The germline gives CDR1 MRHNA, CDR2 SNTAGT. CDR3 length equals 8 residues. CDR3 in DNA: TGTGTGGCGTATCCGAAGTATTTT. It encodes CVAYPKYF.